The clone carrying this TCR beta chain was seen only a few times. Its antigen is as yet unknown. The source of the sample is a study of T cells after yellow fever vaccination. One entry per CDR3 protein results from TCRdb running MiXCR on the 5' RACE reads. The data show 300,000 or so distinct CDR3 sequences, under 5% seen once. J was trimmed by 6 bases and V by 4 bases; bases with no gene match: 4. CDR3 length: 15 residues. Germline CDR1 and CDR2: SGHDN and FVKESK. Study-wide results and limits: The CD4 and CD8 compartments had a small share of their clonotypes in common. Contamination by abundant bulk-population clonotypes could be present in FACS-sorted repertoires.

The input for sequencing was PBMCs, taken 5 days after the yellow fever booster vaccination. The genes are TRBV14 and TRBJ2-1; TRBD1 aligns across 12 bases. This TCR came from a man younger than 30 who received the YFV17D yellow fever vaccine. CDR3 in amino acids: CASSPGQGAGNEQFF. The CDR3 DNA reads TGTGCCAGCAGCCCGGGACAGGGGGCGGGCAATGAGCAGTTCTTC.